A selection of T cell receptor beta chains follows, all from one sample in a study of monozygotic twins with cystic fibrosis. The method was immunoSEQ multiplex PCR; TCRdb's version includes in-frame clones alone and lacks a portion of them. The table records approximately 33,000 clones, over 70% of them present only once. Sequenced sample: blood. The receptors were sampled from a girl aged 2-9 years with cystic fibrosis. The CDR3 runs from the conserved cysteine through the conserved F or W. The D gene is left open where the match is weak. Size is omitted from some rows. Given values are once, few, many or a class for expanded clones.

D gene,clone size,J gene,V gene,CDR3 DNA,CDR3 protein
TRBD1,-,TRBJ2-7,TRBV9,TGTGCCAGCAGCGGAAGGACAGGGGGAGCCTACGAGCAGTACTTC,CASSGRTGGAYEQYF
TRBD1,-,TRBJ1-2,TRBV7-6,TGTGCCAGCAGCTTAGGATCACAGGGGGAAGGCTACACCTTC,CASSLGSQGEGYTF
-,-,TRBJ1-4,TRBV27,TGTGCCAGCAGGCAACAGAGATCTAATGAAAAACTGTTTTTT,CASRQQRSNEKLFF
-,-,TRBJ2-7,TRBV6-5,TGTGCCAGCAGAGACAGTGGCGTAACCTACGAGCAGTACTTC,CASRDSGVTYEQYF
-,-,TRBJ2-1,TRBV27,TGTGCCAGCCCTTGCGGGACGGAGTACAATGAGCAGTTCTTC,CASPCGTEYNEQFF
TRBD1,-,TRBJ1-4,TRBV5-1,TGCGCCAGCAGCTTGGGGGACAGGGATTTTGAAAAACTGTTTTTT,CASSLGDRDFEKLFF
-,-,TRBJ2-5,TRBV5-1,TGCGCCAGCAGCTTGGGACAGTCCCAAGAGACCCAGTACTTC,CASSLGQSQETQYF
-,-,TRBJ2-7,TRBV4-1,TGCGCCAGCAGCCCTACTTTAGTCTCCTACGAGCAGTACTTC,CASSPTLVSYEQYF
-,-,TRBJ1-4,TRBV7-9,TGTGCCAGCAGCTCCTCCGGGACACGCGAAAAACTGTTTTTT,CASSSSGTREKLFF
-,-,TRBJ1-5,TRBV15,TGTGCCACCAGCAGAGATCTCTTGAAACAGCCCCAGCATTTT,CATSRDLLKQPQHF
TRBD1,-,TRBJ1-5,TRBV30,TGTGCCTGGAGTGGAAACAGGGGCTTCCCCTATAGCAATCAGCCCCAGCATTTT,CAWSGNRGFPYSNQPQHF
TRBD1,-,TRBJ1-1,TRBV6-5,TGTGCCAGCTACAGGGGGGAAGATACTGAAGCTTTCTTT,CASYRGEDTEAFF
-,-,TRBJ2-7,TRBV6-5,TGTGCCAGCAGCCCCGGTAGGGAATACTACGAGCAGTACTTC,CASSPGREYYEQYF
-,-,TRBJ2-3,TRBV6-5,TGTGCCAGCAGGTTAGGGGCCATCGGAGATACGCAGTATTTT,CASRLGAIGDTQYF
TRBD1,-,TRBJ1-2,TRBV7-8,TGTGCCAGCAGCTTAGCGAAGGACAGGGCAAACTATGGCTACACCTTC,CASSLAKDRANYGYTF
-,-,TRBJ1-2,TRBV4-3,TGCGCCAGCAGCCAAGACAGGGTCGACTATGGCTACACCTTC,CASSQDRVDYGYTF
-,-,TRBJ2-5,TRBV7-9,TGTGCCAGCAGCTCTCAGGAGACCCAGTACTTC,CASSSQETQYF
TRBD1,few,TRBJ2-5,TRBV11-3,TGTGCCAGCAGCCTCACTCAGGGGGCTCGGGGGGAGACCCAGTACTTC,CASSLTQGARGETQYF
-,-,TRBJ1-1,TRBV7-9,TGTGCCAGCAGCACCCCCCAGGTTCCGAGGGGCACTGAAGCTTTCTTT,CASSTPQVPRGTEAFF
-,-,TRBJ1-3,TRBV30,TGTGCCTGGGCTTTCAGGGGCCGCTCTGGAAACACCATATATTTT,CAWAFRGRSGNTIYF
-,once,TRBJ1-6,TRBV23-1,TGCGCCAGCAGTCAATCGAAGGAAAATTCACCCCTCCACTTT,CASSQSKENSPLHF
-,-,TRBJ2-1,TRBV7-7,TGTGCCAGCAGCTTGGGCGGGGTGGGCAATGAGCAGTTCTTC,CASSLGGVGNEQFF
-,-,TRBJ2-1,TRBV6-5,TGTGCCACCGTGGGTGGACAGGAGCAGTTCTTC,CATVGGQEQFF
TRBD2,-,TRBJ2-7,TRBV13,TGTGCCAGCAGCTTAGGAAGGGACTACAGCTCCTACGAGCAGTACTTC,CASSLGRDYSSYEQYF